Listed below are T cell receptor beta chains from one sample, sequenced in a study of cytomegalovirus exposure and HLA in healthy donors. Produced via immunoSEQ multiplex PCR; TCRdb's table is partial and in-frame only. Of 100,000 to 150,000 clones in the sample, more than 65% are singletons; the top ten hold 2.5% to 3.5%. The sequenced sample was PBMCs. All receptors derive from a woman under 30 in good health and CMV-seropositive. The CDR3 runs from the conserved cysteine through the conserved F or W. D genes are given only for firm matches. The size of a clone is reported for some rows only, either as once, few or many, or as a class for expanded clones.

v_gene,d_gene,abundance,j_gene,CDR3aa,CDR3nt
TRBV6-6,.,.,TRBJ1-1,CASAAGNTEAFF,TGTGCCAGCGCAGCGGGGAACACTGAAGCTTTCTTT
TRBV13,.,once,TRBJ1-2,CASSRRGDSNYGYTF,TGTGCCAGCAGCCGCCGGGGAGATTCTAACTATGGCTACACCTTC
TRBV10-2,.,few,TRBJ1-4,CASSYTNEKLFF,TGCGCCAGCAGCTATACTAATGAAAAACTGTTTTTT
TRBV29-1,TRBD1,.,TRBJ2-1,CSVRMGQGAGEQFF,TGCAGCGTCCGCATGGGACAGGGGGCGGGTGAGCAGTTCTTC
TRBV2,.,.,TRBJ1-6,CASGLAPYNSPLHF,TGTGCCAGCGGGCTGGCGCCTTATAATTCACCCCTCCACTTT
TRBV7-9,TRBD1,.,TRBJ2-7,CASGGQLYEQYF,TGTGCCAGCGGGGGACAGCTCTACGAGCAGTACTTC
TRBV7-2,.,.,TRBJ2-7,CASSFGREDWDF,TGTGCCAGCAGCTTCGGCAGGGAAGATTGGGACTTC
TRBV2,.,.,TRBJ2-5,CASSGETQYF,TGTGCCAGCAGCGGAGAGACCCAGTACTTC
TRBV10-2,TRBD1,.,TRBJ2-3,CASSPTGVATDTQYF,TGCGCCAGCAGCCCTACAGGGGTGGCCACAGATACGCAGTATTTT
TRBV7-9,TRBD1,once,TRBJ1-5,CASSSRTGGIQPQHF,TGTGCCAGCAGCTCACGGACAGGGGGCATACAGCCCCAGCATTTT
TRBV5-1,TRBD1,.,TRBJ2-5,CASSGTGEETQYF,TGCGCCAGCAGCGGAACAGGGGAGGAGACCCAGTACTTC
TRBV27,TRBD1,.,TRBJ1-2,CASSLSQGASANYGYTF,TGTGCCAGCAGTTTATCTCAGGGGGCCTCAGCTAACTATGGCTACACCTTC
TRBV7-6,TRBD2,.,TRBJ2-6,CASSGRDGPSPGANVLTF,TGTGCCAGCAGCGGGAGGGACGGACCAAGCCCTGGGGCCAACGTCCTGACTTTC
TRBV18,.,once,TRBJ1-5,CASSPEGSQPQHF,TGTGCCAGCTCACCGGAGGGGAGTCAGCCCCAGCATTTT
TRBV19,TRBD2,.,TRBJ2-1,CASRRIGGGSYSYNEQFF,TGTGCCAGTAGGCGAATTGGCGGGGGATCTTACTCCTACAATGAGCAGTTCTTC
TRBV14,.,.,TRBJ2-7,CASSEMGRDEQYF,TGTGCCAGCAGCGAAATGGGCAGGGATGAGCAGTACTTC
TRBV4-2,TRBD2,.,TRBJ2-1,CASSRILAGGDNEQFF,TGTGCCAGCAGCCGCATTCTAGCGGGGGGCGACAATGAGCAGTTCTTC
TRBV27,.,.,TRBJ2-5,CASSLGTKTRYF,TGTGCCAGCAGTTTAGGGACAAAGACCCGGTACTTC
TRBV28,.,.,TRBJ2-7,CASSFAGTYEQYF,TGTGCCAGCAGTTTCGCAGGAACCTACGAGCAGTACTTC
TRBV30,.,.,TRBJ2-5,CAWNKPPYQETQYF,TGTGCCTGGAACAAACCCCCGTACCAAGAGACCCAGTACTTC
TRBV2,TRBD1,.,TRBJ1-3,CASSPDRGIGNTIYF,TGTGCCAGCAGTCCGGACAGGGGTATTGGAAACACCATATATTTT
TRBV20-1,.,.,TRBJ2-1,CSASRDNEQFF,TGCAGTGCTAGCAGGGACAATGAGCAGTTCTTC
TRBV13,TRBD1,.,TRBJ1-6,CASSYTGGANSPLHF,TGTGCCAGCAGCTATACAGGGGGCGCAAATTCACCCCTCCACTTT
TRBV11-2,TRBD1,.,TRBJ1-2,CASSFRGQGGYGYTF,TGTGCCAGCAGTTTCCGGGGACAGGGAGGCTATGGCTACACCTTC
TRBV27,.,.,TRBJ1-2,CASSSRDTYGYTF,TGTGCCAGCAGTTCCAGGGACACCTATGGCTACACCTTC
TRBV27,TRBD1,.,TRBJ1-6,CASSTGDRLYNSPLHF,TGTGCCAGCAGTACCGGGGACAGGCTCTATAATTCACCCCTCCACTTT
TRBV5-1,TRBD1,.,TRBJ2-7,CASSLGTGNLDEQYF,TGCGCCAGCAGCCTAGGGACAGGGAATCTCGACGAGCAGTACTTC
TRBV27,.,.,TRBJ2-2,CASSWQGVRELFF,TGTGCCAGCAGTTGGCAAGGGGTTCGGGAGCTGTTTTTT
TRBV7-9,TRBD1,.,TRBJ1-1,CASSSRDRIDTEAFF,TGTGCCAGCAGCTCCCGGGACAGAATTGACACTGAAGCTTTCTTT
TRBV12-5,.,once,TRBJ2-3,CASGRSGGTSYTQYF,TGTGCTAGTGGCCGCTCAGGGGGGACTTCGTATACGCAGTATTTT
TRBV6-5,.,.,TRBJ2-3,CATSQGAFVTDTQYF,TGTGCCACCTCCCAAGGGGCATTTGTCACAGATACGCAGTATTTT
TRBV14,.,.,TRBJ1-2,CASSQKPGYGYTF,TGTGCCAGCAGCCAAAAGCCTGGCTATGGCTACACCTTC
TRBV5-1,.,.,TRBJ2-7,CASSLGGGRNEQYF,TGCGCCAGCAGCTTAGGGGGGGGTAGGAACGAGCAGTACTTC
TRBV7-3,TRBD2,.,TRBJ2-3,CASSGGLTSGGKYF,TGTGCCAGCAGCGGGGGTCTTACTAGCGGGGGGAAGTATTTT
TRBV9,.,.,TRBJ1-4,CASSVDPGLGEKLFF,TGTGCCAGCAGCGTTGATCCAGGGTTAGGTGAAAAACTGTTTTTT
TRBV6-6,TRBD1,.,TRBJ1-1,CASSYEAGGDLGAFF,TGTGCCAGCAGTTACGAGGCAGGGGGCGATCTTGGAGCTTTCTTT
TRBV6-5,.,.,TRBJ1-1,CASSYSMGSRGEAFF,TGTGCCAGCAGTTACTCGATGGGTTCTAGGGGCGAAGCTTTCTTT
TRBV10-3,TRBD2,once,TRBJ2-1,CAITPSGGANEQFF,TGTGCCATCACTCCTAGCGGGGGGGCCAATGAGCAGTTCTTC
TRBV18,.,.,TRBJ2-3,CASSPSGMDTQYF,TGTGCCAGCTCACCTTCGGGGATGGATACGCAGTATTTT
TRBV5-1,.,.,TRBJ2-7,CASSLGRGPSYEQYF,TGCGCCAGCAGCTTAGGGCGGGGCCCTTCCTACGAGCAGTACTTC
TRBV6-6,.,.,TRBJ1-2,CASSSGQTQGYTF,TGTGCCAGCAGCAGTGGACAGACTCAGGGCTACACCTTC
TRBV6-1,TRBD2,.,TRBJ2-7,CASSEVAGSSYEQYF,TGTGCCAGCAGTGAGGTAGCGGGGAGCTCCTACGAGCAGTACTTC
TRBV7-6,TRBD1,.,TRBJ2-3,CASSQGTGGTDTQYF,TGTGCCAGCAGCCAGGGGACAGGGGGCACAGATACGCAGTATTTT
TRBV28,.,once,TRBJ2-5,CASSSPGRPQYF,TGTGCCAGCAGTTCCCCGGGGAGGCCCCAGTACTTC
TRBV25-1,TRBD2,.,TRBJ2-1,CASSELAGGPYNEQFF,TGTGCCAGCAGTGAATTAGCGGGGGGACCTTACAATGAGCAGTTCTTC
TRBV20-1,.,.,TRBJ2-5,CSARVQETQYF,TGCAGTGCTAGAGTACAAGAGACCCAGTACTTC
TRBV5-1,TRBD2,.,TRBJ2-7,CASSEGPGGYEQYF,TGCGCCAGCAGCGAGGGACCCGGGGGGTACGAGCAGTACTTC
TRBV10-1,.,.,TRBJ1-3,CASSDPIGGPGNTVYF,TGCGCCAGCAGTGACCCGATTGGAGGTCCTGGAAACACCGTATATTTT
TRBV19,TRBD1,.,TRBJ2-7,CASSIGTGVHEQYF,TGTGCCAGTAGTATAGGGACAGGGGTCCACGAGCAGTACTTC
TRBV7-9,.,once,TRBJ1-2,CASSLWEPRDGYTF,TGTGCCAGCAGCCTCTGGGAGCCGCGAGATGGCTACACCTTC
TRBV28,.,.,TRBJ1-1,CASSFQDTRNTEAFF,TGTGCCAGCAGTTTCCAGGACACTCGGAACACTGAAGCTTTCTTT
TRBV7-2,TRBD1,.,TRBJ2-2,CASSLEGAGGELFF,TGTGCCAGCAGCTTAGAGGGGGCCGGCGGGGAGCTGTTTTTT
TRBV7-3,.,once,TRBJ1-1,CASKKTGTSTEAFF,TGTGCCAGCAAAAAAACCGGGACATCCACTGAAGCTTTCTTT
TRBV19,TRBD2,.,TRBJ2-1,CASLERGRNEQFF,TGTGCCAGCCTTGAGCGGGGGAGGAATGAGCAGTTCTTC
TRBV5-4,.,few,TRBJ1-1,CASSLGQDTEAFF,TGTGCCAGCAGCTTGGGACAGGACACTGAAGCTTTCTTT